Here is one T cell receptor (beta chain) with its context. What it binds is not known. Profiling relied on immunoSEQ multiplex PCR, and the TCRdb table lists in-frame clones only, not all of them. The sample records about 980,000 clones, 70% to 85% being singletons. This sample stems from a study of shared clonotypes between healthy human individuals. Study-wide results and limits: Naive subsets, compared against memory subsets, generally had larger estimated richness values. It was only blood that was sampled, and tissue repertoires likely differ.

A CD45RA-negative memory subset and a CD45RA+ naive subset were separated from the CD4+ cells. From germline, CDR1 is SGHTA and CDR2 FQGNSA. The CDR3 runs 14 residues. Trimming removed 5 bases from V and 4 bases from J, with 14 bases in between. The sequence was collected from a man aged 18 to 30 in good health. The sequencing sample was made of memory CD4+ T cells sorted from blood. Regarding subset: CD45RA-negative fraction. The chain joins TRBV7-2 to TRBJ1-2; no definite D call. The CDR3 loop is CASSRGDGPYGYTF. The DNA for the CDR3 is TGTGCCAGCAGCCGTGGTGACGGACCCTATGGCTACACCTTC. The full variable domain, rest sourced from reference TRBV7-2 and TRBJ1-2, is GAGVSQSPSNKVTEKGKDVELRCDPISGHTALYWYRQSLGQGLEFLIYFQGNSAPDKSGLPSDRFSAERTGGSVSTLTIQRTQQEDSAVYLCASSRGDGPYGYTFGSGTRLTVV.